Sequencing of this T cell receptor beta chain was carried out in a study of blood T cell repertoires in COVID-19. Study background: Samples came from the United States, Italy and Spain, spanning acute and convalescent COVID-19.

Germline CDR1 and CDR2: MGHRA and YSYEKL. CDR3 length: 17 amino acids. Trimming at V came to 1 base and at J to 7 bases, leaving 8 bases not matched to a gene. In the study's own analysis: Reference gene primer amplification in the assay estimated nucleated cell counts. Assay used: immunoSEQ multiplex PCR; TCRdb lists only in-frame clones, some missing. That table supplies the V and J calls and clone size; D and trimming were determined from the DNA. Of under 500,000 clones in the sample, 85% to 90% are singletons; the top ten hold roughly 1.1%. Specimen: PBMCs or T cells enriched from blood (not recorded which). This clonotype was obtained from a young man who had recovered from COVID-19. The chain carries TRBV4-1 and TRBJ2-2; TRBD2 aligns across 11 bases. The CDR3: CASSQVSGRAGVGELFF. The CDR3 region has the DNA TGCGCCAGCAGCCAAGTTAGCGGGAGGGCCGGAGTCGGGGAGCTGTTTTTT.